This T cell receptor beta chain was sequenced in a study of control samples from healthy donors and cancer patients (dated by TCRdb to 2019 to 2021). The library came from the immunoSEQ multiplex PCR assay. The table was pulled from immuneACCESS by TCRdb, which kept in-frame rearrangements only. Such tables lose some clones; where checked, under half of the loss comes from unresolved V genes, and the rest has no known cause. Within this sample are some 100,000 clones, with 75% to 85% of them counted one time only. The ten largest make up over 9.5% of the sample. The sample holds many counts of this clone. This clone's antigen is unknown. No clone much larger than this one lies a single base away; base qualities are absent. V is clipped by 6 bases and J by 2 bases, and the sequence between their germline boundaries is 13 bases long. Reading from cysteine to phenylalanine, the CDR3 counts 14 amino acids. The DNA shown is the 42-base CDR3, in frame from base 1. CDR1 MNHNY and CDR2 SVGAGI are derived from the germline V gene (reference sequence).

The TCR originated in a woman under 40 in good health. Sequencing was performed on blood. The chain joins TRBV6-6 to TRBJ1-1; the best D guess is TRBD1, with 6 bases matching. The DNA sequence is given as TGTGCCAGCAGCTGGGGGGCGGTAAACACTGAAGCTTTCTTT. Its protein product is CASSWGAVNTEAFF.